Listed here is a single T cell receptor delta chain. There are a few counts of this clone. It lacks a known antigen. TCRdb assigns this DNA the protein of a much larger clone, which departs from its translation at residue 3; this likely reflects a read error, and the protein shown comes from translating the DNA. The library came from multiplex PCR. A 32-plex assay amplified the genomic DNA, with primers for all 8 TRDV and 4 TRDJ genes spanning the CDR3. During two to four cycles of barcoding PCR, a 12-nucleotide UMI was attached, and a second PCR using Illumina adapter primers followed. AMPure XP beads were used to purify the libraries, and library quality was checked on a Fragment Analyzer using the HS NGS Fragment kit. An Illumina MiniSeq mid-output kit with roughly 19% PhiX and 150 cycles of paired-end reads was used for sequencing. As for how the authors treated the data: MIGEC version 1.2.9 was used to process reads, grouping reads by UMI and building error-corrected consensus sequences. For post-processing, modified scripts from VDJtools version 1.2.1 were used together with the tcR R package. After TCRdb called clones again from the public reads with CATT, rows with identical DNA were merged. The V and J calls follow TCRdb's processing rather than the paper's. This sample has about 5,200 delta-chain clones in its table, and about 11% of those were observed once. More than 45% of the sample lies in the top ten.

The entry originates in a study of DNA immune sequencing with unique molecular identifiers (dated by TCRdb to the early 2020s). Looking at the study overall: Using immunomagnetic cell separation, gammadelta T cells were enriched from buffy coats, and the genomic DNA of these cells was sequenced. Fluorescence-activated cell sorting was used to enrich gammadelta T cells from the PBMC of approximately ten healthy people. To compare enriched with non-enriched material, 100 ng of enriched gammadelta T-cell DNA and around 0.95 ug of non-enriched PBMC DNA were sequenced. An ultrasensitive DNA-based TRD repertoire sequencing method using PCR-introduced unique molecular identifiers was developed and validated in the study. Validation of the sequencing method was done both on synthetic reference molecules and on blood samples taken from healthy individuals. Donors were healthy individuals, with over eight donors profiled from sorted peripheral blood gammadelta T cells. Study-level results and caveats: The primer-based approach cannot detect novel TRD sequences that are not targeted by the primers. TRD repertoire diversity differed among healthy donors, and several donors were highly oligoclonal, with the top 5 clonotypes making up more than half of productive molecules.

Sequenced: gamma-delta T cells enriched from blood buffy coat, or unenriched PBMCs (not recorded which). This receptor was obtained from a human donor in good health.

The nucleotide sequence is TGTGCCTTTGACACCGTAGGGCGTACTGGGGGATTGCACACCGATAAACTCATCTTT. It is translated as CAFDTVGRTGGLHTDKLIF. The rearrangement joined TRDV2 to TRDJ1, with 10 central nucleotides matching TRDD3. The germline V gene provides CDR1 GEAIGNYY and CDR2 EKD. The CDR3 has 19 amino acids, counting the end cysteine and phenylalanine. CDR3 DNA only is kept here, 57 bases in frame from base 1.